This T cell receptor (beta chain) was sequenced for a study of siplizumab effects on memory and regulatory T cells. Details on this clone: Its antigen is unidentified.

Study-level findings and limits: Relative to controls at about 28%, mappable alloreactive CD4+ clones exhibited a mean Treg-derived proportion of approximately 68% with siplizumab. Contribution to the alloresponse seemed major for naive T cells, which also seemed more diverse than memory cells.

Generated by immunoSEQ multiplex PCR, the TCRdb table keeps only in-frame clones and is missing some. The sample has about 100,000 clones, about 90% seen once. The CDR3 loop spans 17 amino acids. Losses at the gene ends were 4 bases for V and 1 base for J; bases not matched to a gene: 9. From germline, CDR1 is SGHRS and CDR2 YFSETQ. The clonotype originates from a human donor in good health. The specimen sequenced was Tregs sorted from blood. The genes are TRBV5-1 and TRBJ2-5; the match to TRBD2 covers 11 bases. CDR3 DNA sequence: TGCGCCAGCAGCCAACTCGGGACTAGCGGCCCCCAAGAGACCCAGTACTTC. Translated: CASSQLGTSGPQETQYF.